This TCR beta chain was retrieved from a study of blood T cell repertoires in COVID-19. Study background: PBMCs, B-cell-depleted T cells, or T cells provided the cDNA or gDNA that made up the material.

The CDR3 totals 17 residues. Germline V gene data show CDR1 as SGHNT and CDR2 as YENEEA. The J segment lost 3 bases and the V segment lost 1 base, leaving 9 bases of the junction unmatched. The table came from immunoSEQ multiplex PCR; TCRdb's copy has only in-frame clones and leaves some out. Here the sample spans 270,000 or so clones, approximately 88% being singletons. The clonotype was recovered from a woman aged 40 to 49 who had recovered from COVID-19. The specimen sequenced was peripheral blood. This chain connects TRBV11-3 to TRBJ2-3; 8 nucleotides agree with TRBD1. DNA for the CDR3: TGTGCCAGCAGCTTAGTCCTTGGACAGGGCGGGACAGATACGCAGTATTTT. Amino acid sequence: CASSLVLGQGGTDTQYF.